This TCR beta chain was captured by sequencing in a study of T cell responses to AZD1222 COVID-19 vaccine. This clone was counted once. The antigen is not known. General study points: At 160-218 and 743-854, vaccine-associated CD4 TCRs were dominant, and they spanned spike.

The ends were cut back, 4 bases at V and 3 bases at J, with 11 bases in the middle. CDR1 is SNHLY and CDR2 is FYNNEI in the germline V gene. The CDR3 length is 14 residues. Libraries were prepared by immunoSEQ multiplex PCR; TCRdb keeps only in-frame clonotypes and omits some of them. The sample consists of approximately 180,000 clones, 88% of them appearing once. The chain has TRBV2 and TRBJ2-3, with D hard to call. The sequencing used peripheral blood, collected on day 0 of AZD1222 vaccination. The TCR originated in an adult in good health. Here the CDR3 reads CASSALSRTDTQYF. The CDR3 DNA sequence: TGTGCCAGCAGTGCCCTTAGCAGAACAGATACGCAGTATTTT.